The 14 T cell receptor beta chains below all came from one sample that was sequenced in a study of blood T cell repertoires in COVID-19. Only in-frame clones appear in the TCRdb table, and some are missing; sequencing was by immunoSEQ multiplex PCR. The sample holds more than 250,000 clones, 80% to 90% seen once. The specimen was PBMCs or T cells enriched from blood (not recorded which). The source is a woman younger than 45 who had recovered from COVID-19.

The chain links TRBV5-1 to TRBJ2-4; TRBD1 matches 10 bases. Germline CDR1 reads SGHRS; CDR2 reads YFSETQ. V was pared by 0 bases and J by 5 bases, with 8 bases of the junction left unmatched. The CDR3 spans 17 residues. CDR3 loop: CASSLGQGAGVQNIQYF. DNA for the CDR3: TGCGCCAGCAGCTTGGGACAGGGGGCCGGGGTGCAAAACATTCAGTACTTC.

The CDR3 spells CASSGANSNQPQHF. In DNA form, the CDR3 reads TGTGCCAGCAGCGGGGCCAATTCCAATCAGCCCCAGCATTTT. The gene calls are TRBV9 and TRBJ1-5, with D unresolved. The germline CDR1 and CDR2 sequences are SGDLS and YYNGEE. CDR3 length equals 14 residues. V was trimmed by 3 bases and J by 3 bases, leaving 10 bases between them.

The chain couples TRBV27 to TRBJ1-2; the D is unclear. The V and J ends lost 4 bases and 0 bases respectively, with 9 bases between them. The CDR3 sequence is 14 residues long. In germline, CDR1 is MNHEY, CDR2 SMNVEV (reference sequence). Here the CDR3 DNA reads TGTGCCAGCAGTTACAGACGTACTAACTATGGCTACACCTTC. This translates into CASSYRRTNYGYTF.

The genes are TRBV5-8 and TRBJ2-3, with D possibly being TRBD1 (6 bases). CDR1 and CDR2 from the germline V gene are SGHTS and YDEGEE. V shed 5 bases and J shed 2 bases, with 12 bases lying between them. The CDR3 runs to 14 residues. The CDR3 is CASSTGLATDTQYF. The DNA of the CDR3 is TGTGCCAGCAGTACAGGGTTAGCCACAGATACGCAGTATTTT.

The rearrangement uses TRBV27 and TRBJ2-7, with D perhaps TRBD1 (6 bases). Between the trimmed V and J ends, which lost 5 bases and 3 bases, there was a span of 14 bases. The germline gives CDR1 MNHEY, CDR2 SMNVEV (reference sequence). This CDR3 contains 14 residues. The CDR3 region has the DNA TGTGCCAGCAGTCCGACAGGTCTGGGCTACGAGCAGTACTTC. Amino acids: CASSPTGLGYEQYF.

The CDR3, as DNA: TGTGCCAGCAGTCCCCACGGGGACAGGCCAACCTACGAGCAGTACTTC. Translation gives CASSPHGDRPTYEQYF. The chain combines TRBV28 with TRBJ2-7; TRBD1 aligns across 8 bases. The CDR3 length is 16 residues. The V segment lost 5 bases and the J segment 2 bases; nucleotides outside the gene matches: 11. The V gene's germline CDR1 is MDHEN and CDR2 SYDVKM.

The chain combines TRBV15 with TRBJ2-2; D is perhaps TRBD2 (7 bases). Germline V gene lookup returns CDR1 LNHNV and CDR2 YYDKDF (reference sequence). The CDR3 covers 15 residues. Trimming cost V 5 bases and J 7 bases, with 17 bases left between them. The CDR3 region is CATSYWGGLDGELFF. The CDR3 nucleotides are TGTGCCACCAGCTATTGGGGGGGCTTAGACGGGGAGCTGTTTTTT.

CDR3 in DNA: TGTGCCAGCAGCTTAAGAGTGATTTCACCCCTCCACTTT. This sequence encodes CASSLRVISPLHF. The chain links TRBV7-2 to TRBJ1-6, with D hard to call. Trimming cost V 2 bases and J 9 bases, with 8 bases left between them. Germline CDR1 SGHTA, CDR2 FQGNSA. The CDR3 sequence is 13 residues long.

This rearrangement joins TRBV2 to TRBJ2-1; TRBD1 matches at 7 bases. CDR1 and CDR2 from the germline V gene are SNHLY and FYNNEI. The CDR3 extends over 14 amino acids. The J segment lost 9 bases and the V segment lost 8 bases, leaving 13 bases of the junction unmatched. CDR3 DNA sequence: TGTGCCAGCCTCCGGACAGGTAGCGTCCCTGAGCAGTTCTTC. It specifies CASLRTGSVPEQFF.

V gene TRBV15 combines with J gene TRBJ2-7, with 10 bases aligning to TRBD1. Germline CDR1 is LNHNV and CDR2 is YYDKDF (reference sequence). The CDR3 totals 16 residues. The ends lost 0 bases at V and 2 bases at J; junction bases unmatched: 4. CDR3 sequence: CATSRDGGTGAYEQYF. The CDR3 DNA follows: TGTGCCACCAGCAGAGATGGGGGGACAGGGGCCTACGAGCAGTACTTC.

V gene TRBV4-1 combines with J gene TRBJ1-2; a weak D match, TRBD1 (5 bases). V shed 0 bases and J shed 6 bases, with 17 bases lying between them. The CDR3 runs 16 residues. CDR1 is MGHRA, CDR2 YSYEKL, per germline. CDR3 in amino acids: CASSQDRIVWGDGYTF. The CDR3 region has the DNA TGCGCCAGCAGCCAAGATCGGATCGTGTGGGGCGATGGCTACACCTTC.

This rearrangement joins TRBV19 to TRBJ1-2; D is perhaps TRBD1 (5 bases). Germline assignment: CDR1 LNHDA and CDR2 SQIVND (reference sequence). This CDR3 contains 14 residues. V lost 3 bases, J lost 6 bases, and 14 bases lay in between. The CDR3 reads CASSIVRGSNGYTF. CDR3 nucleotide sequence: TGTGCCAGTAGTATTGTAAGGGGATCCAATGGCTACACCTTC.

The CDR3, as DNA: TGTGCCAGCAGCCAAATATCGGGGGGGATCACAGATACGCAGTATTTT. Translation: CASSQISGGITDTQYF. J is TRBJ2-3 and V is TRBV3-1 (or the pseudogene TRBV3-2); 8 bases match TRBD2. The CDR3 consists of 16 residues. Germline values: CDR1 LGHDT, CDR2 YNNKEL (reference sequence). V lost 2 bases and J lost 2; bases outside the gene matches: 6.

The genes are TRBV5-6 and TRBJ1-2; 7 bases match TRBD1. The CDR3 runs to 13 residues. Germline CDR1 reads SGHDT; CDR2 reads YYEEEE. Trimming at V came to 4 bases and at J to 5 bases, leaving 5 bases not matched to a gene. CDR3 sequence (DNA): TGTGCCAGCAGCCAGACAGGGAATTATGGCTACACCTTC. Its protein product is CASSQTGNYGYTF.